These T cell receptor beta chains were read from a single sample in a study of blood T cell repertoires in COVID-19. Sequencing used immunoSEQ multiplex PCR; TCRdb keeps in-frame clones, though not all of them. This table has 400,000 to 500,000 clones, about 88% appearing once. The specimen sequenced was PBMCs or T cells enriched from blood (not recorded which). Source of these receptors: a woman between 18 and 29 years old who had been exposed to COVID-19. Both conserved end residues are part of each CDR3. The D gene is left open where the match is weak. Expanded clones get a size class; other rows say once, few or many, or leave the size out.

v_gene,j_gene,d_gene,abundance,CDR3nt,CDR3aa
TRBV9,TRBJ1-2,TRBD1,-,TGTGCCAGCAGCAACCAGGACAGGACTTCTCCTAGGGGCTACACCTTC,CASSNQDRTSPRGYTF
TRBV6-5,TRBJ2-7,-,once,TGTGCCAGCACTCGACAGGTTGGAGGTTACGAGCAGTACTTC,CASTRQVGGYEQYF
TRBV4-1,TRBJ2-2,-,-,TGCGCCAGCAGCCAAGCCTCGAACACCGGGGAGCTGTTTTTT,CASSQASNTGELFF
TRBV29-1,TRBJ1-2,TRBD1,-,TGCAGCGTGGGGGACAGGGCTAATTATAACTATGGCTACACCTTC,CSVGDRANYNYGYTF
TRBV15,TRBJ1-2,TRBD1,-,TGTGCCACCAGCCAAATGCTCCTTGGACCGAGGGGGCATGGCTACACCTTC,CATSQMLLGPRGHGYTF
TRBV6-5,TRBJ1-4,-,-,TGTGCCAGCAGTTACATACGACAGGCTAATGAAAAACTGTTTTTT,CASSYIRQANEKLFF
TRBV6-5,TRBJ2-7,TRBD2,-,TGTGCCAGCAGTTACCGGGCTAGCGGGGGCGACGAGCAGTACTTC,CASSYRASGGDEQYF
TRBV7-8,TRBJ2-7,-,once,TGTGCCAGCAGCTTAGCGTCAGGATCCTACGAGCAGTACTTC,CASSLASGSYEQYF
TRBV19,TRBJ2-7,-,few,TGTGCCAGTAGTACACCCTCGGGGTCCGACGAGCAGTACTTC,CASSTPSGSDEQYF
TRBV28,TRBJ1-2,-,few,TGTGCCAGCAGTTTAGCCAGGTTTAGCTATGGCTACACCTTC,CASSLARFSYGYTF
TRBV28,TRBJ1-6,TRBD1,once,TGTGCCAGCAGTCTTAAGAGCAGGGGGTATTCACCCCTCCACTTT,CASSLKSRGYSPLHF